The T cell receptor (beta chain) described here comes from a study of T cells in Graves' hyperthyroidism and ophthalmopathy. This clonotype was seen ten or more times. Disease duration under 2 months; hyperthyroidism patients were aged 18 to 65. Researchers took RNA transcripts and amplified the TCR beta CDR3 regions from them. The primer set for the first-round RT-PCR of the TCR CDR3 was HTBI. TCRdb independently ran MiXCR on the multiplex PCR reads; one entry per CDR3 protein. This table has fewer than 300,000 distinct CDR3 sequences, over 12% appearing once. The ends were cut back, 3 bases at V and 10 bases at J, with 15 bases in the middle. The CDR3 spans 13 residues. Germline V gene lookup returns CDR1 KGHSH and CDR2 LQKENI.

V gene TRBV18 combines with J gene TRBJ1-1; a weak D match, TRBD1 (5 bases). Sequences were obtained from blood. The clonotype originates from a woman in her forties or fifties with Graves' hyperthyroidism that later progressed to Graves' ophthalmopathy. This chain's CDR3 is CASSPDRLDLAFF. CDR3 in DNA: TGTGCCAGCTCACCCGACAGACTGGATTTAGCTTTCTTT.